This T cell receptor beta chain was identified during a study of blood T cell repertoires in COVID-19. The germline V gene has CDR1 SGHRS and CDR2 YFSETQ. The CDR3 contains 15 residues. V gave up 3 bases and J gave up 7 bases; unmatched junction bases: 6. Measured with immunoSEQ multiplex PCR; TCRdb has only the in-frame clones, and not every one. The sample has 90,000 to 140,000 clones, approximately 85% seen once. Sequenced sample: peripheral blood. This receptor was obtained from a man over 45 with acute or convalescent COVID-19. The chain combines TRBV5-1 with TRBJ2-1; 11 bases are shared with TRBD2. The CDR3: CASSYTSGRNNEQFF. DNA for the CDR3: TGCGCCAGCAGCTACACTAGCGGGAGAAATAATGAGCAGTTCTTC.